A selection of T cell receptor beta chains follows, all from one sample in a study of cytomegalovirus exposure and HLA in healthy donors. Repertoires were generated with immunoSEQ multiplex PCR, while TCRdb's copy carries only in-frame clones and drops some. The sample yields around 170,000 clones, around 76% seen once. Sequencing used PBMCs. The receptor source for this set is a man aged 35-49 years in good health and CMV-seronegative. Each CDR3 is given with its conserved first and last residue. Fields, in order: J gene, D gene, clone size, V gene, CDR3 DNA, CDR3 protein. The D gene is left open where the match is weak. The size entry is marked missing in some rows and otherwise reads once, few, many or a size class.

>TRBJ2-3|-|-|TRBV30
TGTGCCTGGAGTGAGGTGGGAGCTATAGATACGCAGTATTTT
CAWSEVGAIDTQYF
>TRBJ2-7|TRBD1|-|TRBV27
TGTGCCAGCAGTGTTAGGTGGACAGGGGGCTACGAGCAGTACTTC
CASSVRWTGGYEQYF
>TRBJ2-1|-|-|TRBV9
TGTGCCAGCAGCGCCAGTTTTGGCAATGAGCAGTTCTTC
CASSASFGNEQFF
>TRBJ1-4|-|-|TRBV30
TGTGCCTGGAGTATTGGAGATAATGAAAAACTGTTTTTT
CAWSIGDNEKLFF
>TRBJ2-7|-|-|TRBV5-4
TGTGCCAGCAGCCCGGACTCCCTCTACGAGCAGTACTTC
CASSPDSLYEQYF
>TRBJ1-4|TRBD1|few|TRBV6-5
TGTGCCAGCAGAAGGACAGGGGCTAATGAAAAACTGTTTTTT
CASRRTGANEKLFF
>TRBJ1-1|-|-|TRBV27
TGTGCCAGCAGTTTTACGGGGTTAAGGACTGAAGCTTTCTTT
CASSFTGLRTEAFF
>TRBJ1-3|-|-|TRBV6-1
TGTGCCAGCAATATAAACCCGAGCTCTGGAAACACCATATATTTT
CASNINPSSGNTIYF
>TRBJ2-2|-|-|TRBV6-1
TGTGCCAGCAGTCCATTTTGGGGGGACACCGGGGAGCTGTTTTTT
CASSPFWGDTGELFF
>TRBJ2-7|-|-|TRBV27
TGTGCCAGCAGACCAACTAGTTTATACGAGCAGTACTTC
CASRPTSLYEQYF
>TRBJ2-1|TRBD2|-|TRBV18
TGTGCCAGCTCACCGAATAGCGGGTACAATGAGCAGTTCTTC
CASSPNSGYNEQFF
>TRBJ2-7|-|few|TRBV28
TGTGCCAGCAGATACAGCTACGAGCAGTACTTC
CASRYSYEQYF
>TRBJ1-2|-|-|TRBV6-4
TGTGCCAGCAGTGACTCGAGAGGGTGGGGCTATGGCTACACCTTC
CASSDSRGWGYGYTF
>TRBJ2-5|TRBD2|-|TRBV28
TGTGCCAGCGGGGGGGGAGGACTAGCGCTTCAAGAGACCCAGTACTTC
CASGGGGLALQETQYF
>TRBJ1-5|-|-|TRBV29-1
TGCAGCGCGGCCATGGGGTCGGGACAGCCCCAGCATTTT
CSAAMGSGQPQHF
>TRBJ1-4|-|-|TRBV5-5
TGTGCCAGCAGCTCCCCGGGTGAAAAACTGTTTTTT
CASSSPGEKLFF
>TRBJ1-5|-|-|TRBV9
TGTGCCAGCAGCCGAACGGGGGAAGTTCAGCCCCAGCATTTT
CASSRTGEVQPQHF
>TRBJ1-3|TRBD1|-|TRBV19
TGTGCCAGTAGTATGCTCAGGGGGTGGAACACCATATATTTT
CASSMLRGWNTIYF
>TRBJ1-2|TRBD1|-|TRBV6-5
TGTGCCAGCTCAATAAACAGGGGTGGCTATGGCTACACCTTC
CASSINRGGYGYTF
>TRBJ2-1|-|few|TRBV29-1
TGCAGCGTTGAAATACGGGGGTCTGAGCAGTTCTTC
CSVEIRGSEQFF
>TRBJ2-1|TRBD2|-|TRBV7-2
TGTGCCAGCAGCTCTAGGGCCCTAGCGGGGGACAATGAGCAGTTCTTC
CASSSRALAGDNEQFF
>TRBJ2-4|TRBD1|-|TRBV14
TGTGCCAGCAGCGCCGGACAGGTGGGAGCCAAAAACATTCAGTACTTC
CASSAGQVGAKNIQYF
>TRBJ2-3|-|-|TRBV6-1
TGTGCCAGCCTAGCCTCAGATACGCAGTATTTT
CASLASDTQYF
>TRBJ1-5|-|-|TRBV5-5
TGTGCCAGCAGCTTGGGTTCGGTACAGTTGAATCAGCCCCAGCATTTT
CASSLGSVQLNQPQHF
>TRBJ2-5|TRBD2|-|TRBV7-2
TGTGCCAGCAGCTTAAGCGGGAGTAGAGAGACCCAGTACTTC
CASSLSGSRETQYF
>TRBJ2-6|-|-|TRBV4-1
TGCGCCACCTCCAAGGGGCCTCTGAGCTCTGGGGCCAACGTCCTGACTTTC
CATSKGPLSSGANVLTF
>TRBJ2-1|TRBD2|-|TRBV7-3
TGTGCCAGCAGCTCGGGACTAGCGGTCGATGAGCAGTTCTTC
CASSSGLAVDEQFF
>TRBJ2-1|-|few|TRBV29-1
TGCAGCGTTGAAGGGACAGCCGACTCCTACAATGAGCAGTTCTTC
CSVEGTADSYNEQFF
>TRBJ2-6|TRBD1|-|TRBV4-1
TGCGCCTCAGGACAGGTCGGCTCTGGGGCCAACGTCCTGACTTTC
CASGQVGSGANVLTF
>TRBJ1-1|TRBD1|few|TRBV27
TGTGCCAGCAGTTCTCCTCCGGACAGGGCGGAAGGTGCTTTCTTT
CASSSPPDRAEGAFF
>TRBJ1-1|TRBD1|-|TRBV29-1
TGCAGCGCCACTCGACAGGGAGGCACTGAAGCTTTCTTT
CSATRQGGTEAFF
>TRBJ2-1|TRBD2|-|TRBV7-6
TGTGCCAGCAGCCCGACTAGCGGGAGCTCCTACAATGAGCAGTTCTTC
CASSPTSGSSYNEQFF
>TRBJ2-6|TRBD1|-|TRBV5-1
TGCGCCAGCATGGCAGGGGGATCTGGGGCCAACGTCCTGACTTTC
CASMAGGSGANVLTF
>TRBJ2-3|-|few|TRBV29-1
TGCAGCGCCGTCGACAGATACACAGATACGCAGTATTTT
CSAVDRYTDTQYF
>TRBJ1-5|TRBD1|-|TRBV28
TGTGCCAGCAGTTTACAGAGACAGGGCATAGGTCAGCCCCAGCATTTT
CASSLQRQGIGQPQHF
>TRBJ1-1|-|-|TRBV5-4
TGTGCCAGCAGCTTAAAAGGAGGGGTCACTGAAGCTTTCTTT
CASSLKGGVTEAFF
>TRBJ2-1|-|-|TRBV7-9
TGTTCCAGCAGCCAGACTGGACGCGGGGACGGGCATGAGCAGTTCTTC
CSSSQTGRGDGHEQFF
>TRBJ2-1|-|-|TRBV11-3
TGTGCCAGCAGCTTGTTCGACCGGAGGCAGTTCTTC
CASSLFDRRQFF
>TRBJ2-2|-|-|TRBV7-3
TGTGCCAGCAGCTTAACGCGCCAACAGGGAGGGGCCGGGGAGCTGTTTTTT
CASSLTRQQGGAGELFF
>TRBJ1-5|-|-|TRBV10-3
TGTGCCATCAGTGAGTCATATGGGCAATCGGCGAGTCAGCCCCAGCATTTT
CAISESYGQSASQPQHF
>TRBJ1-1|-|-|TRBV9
TGTGCCAGCAGCGTAACCAGGAACACTGAAGCTTTCTTT
CASSVTRNTEAFF
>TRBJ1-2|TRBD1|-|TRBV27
TGTGCCAGCAGTCCCAGGACAGGGGGCTACTATGGCTACACCTTC
CASSPRTGGYYGYTF
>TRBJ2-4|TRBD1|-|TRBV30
TGTGCCTGGGGGGAAGGGACAGCCAAAAACAGTCAGTACTTC
CAWGEGTAKNSQYF